These T cell receptor beta chains were read from a single sample in a study of long-term antiretroviral therapy in people with HIV. Using immunoSEQ multiplex PCR, the repertoire was profiled, and TCRdb retains in-frame clones only, with some absent. The data show tens of thousands of clones, about 86% seen once. Sequences were derived from unsorted PBMCs, sampled 0.1 years before starting antiretroviral therapy. The source is a man between 35 and 55 years old with HIV. Each CDR3 is given with its conserved first and last residue. A D gene is named only where the DNA matches it firmly. Clone size appears in some rows only: once, few, many, or a class for an expanded clone.

TGCGCCAGCAGCCGGATCCTATCAGGAGCTAGCACAGATACGCAGTATTTT	CASSRILSGASTDTQYF	.	.	TRBV4-1	TRBJ2-3
TGTGCCAGCAGTGTCCAGGGAGAGGACACTGAAGCTTTCTTT	CASSVQGEDTEAFF	few	.	TRBV2	TRBJ1-1
TGTGCCAGCAGCCTAGGAGACAGCGGCTACGAGCAGTACTTC	CASSLGDSGYEQYF	.	.	TRBV28	TRBJ2-7
TGTGCCAGCAGCTTAGGACGGGCCCAAGAGACCCAGTACTTC	CASSLGRAQETQYF	.	.	TRBV11-3	TRBJ2-5
TGTGCCAGCAGCTTAGGGTCAGGGGTTGGGGAGACCCAGTACTTC	CASSLGSGVGETQYF	.	.	TRBV11-3	TRBJ2-5
TGTGCCAGCAGTCTACAGGTCCCAATGAATCGCGAGCAGTACTTC	CASSLQVPMNREQYF	.	.	TRBV28	TRBJ2-7
TGCGCCAGCAGCCCAGCAAAGACCCCTAGCGGGTATTTCACAGATACGCAGTATTTT	CASSPAKTPSGYFTDTQYF	.	TRBD2	TRBV4-3	TRBJ2-3
TGCGCCAGCAGCCACCGGGACTCCGGGTCCTACGAGCAGTACTTC	CASSHRDSGSYEQYF	.	.	TRBV5-1	TRBJ2-7
TGTGCCACCAGCCCAGACAGGGGGTCCCAGTACTTC	CATSPDRGSQYF	few	TRBD1	TRBV6-5	TRBJ2-5
TGTGCCAGCAGCCCCCAGGACAGGGGGCGCAGGGAGCAGTTCTTC	CASSPQDRGRREQFF	.	TRBD1	TRBV5-6	TRBJ2-1
TGTGCCAGCAGCTCTCCGGGACTCCTCACCTCCGTCCAAGAGACCCAGTACTTC	CASSSPGLLTSVQETQYF	few	.	TRBV7-9	TRBJ2-5
TGCGCCAGCAGCCAATGGGGCAGGGGGGCAGAGACCCAGTACTTC	CASSQWGRGAETQYF	.	.	TRBV4-1	TRBJ2-5
TGTGCCAGTAGTATGGGACAGGGTATTGGGGAGCAGTACTTC	CASSMGQGIGEQYF	.	TRBD1	TRBV19	TRBJ2-7
TGTGCCAGCAGCTTCAGGGGTTTAGACACCGGGGAGCTGTTTTTT	CASSFRGLDTGELFF	.	.	TRBV5-4	TRBJ2-2
TGTGCCTGGAGTGTACAAGGTCTATCACCCCTCCACTTT	CAWSVQGLSPLHF	.	.	TRBV30	TRBJ1-6
TGTGCCTGGAGTGTTGGGACAGGCACAGATACGCAGTATTTT	CAWSVGTGTDTQYF	.	TRBD1	TRBV30	TRBJ2-3
TGCAGCGCCAACTCAGGGTACGGAGACACCATATATTTT	CSANSGYGDTIYF	.	.	TRBV29-1	TRBJ1-3
TGTGCCACCAGCTTTCAACAGGGGTCAAGCTTGGTGGGCAAAAACATTCAGTACTTC	CATSFQQGSSLVGKNIQYF	.	TRBD1	TRBV15	TRBJ2-4
TGTGCCAGCAACCCGGGACAGGTGCCGTCGGGAGCTTTCTTT	CASNPGQVPSGAFF	once	TRBD1	TRBV7-9	TRBJ1-1
TGCGCCAGCAGCTTGGCGGGGGTGAACACCGGGGAGCTGTTTTTT	CASSLAGVNTGELFF	.	.	TRBV5-1	TRBJ2-2
TGTGCCGGGGGGCGGGGGGCCTTAAGCACAGATACGCAGTATTTT	CAGGRGALSTDTQYF	few	TRBD2	TRBV27	TRBJ2-3
TGTGCCAGCAGTGAAGGGAGGAAAAATCAGCCCCAGCATTTT	CASSEGRKNQPQHF	.	.	TRBV2	TRBJ1-5
TGTGCCAGCAGTGGGACAGGTGTCTCTGGGGCCAACGTCCTGACTTTC	CASSGTGVSGANVLTF	.	TRBD1	TRBV28	TRBJ2-6
TGTGCCAGCTCACCACCGTCTCGGAACATGAACACTGAAGCTTTCTTT	CASSPPSRNMNTEAFF	.	.	TRBV18	TRBJ1-1
TGTGCCAGTCGCCCAACAGTGCCCTCCTACGAGCAGTACTTC	CASRPTVPSYEQYF	.	.	TRBV2	TRBJ2-7
TGTGCCAGCAGAGTACAGGGAGCTAATGAAAAACTGTTTTTT	CASRVQGANEKLFF	.	.	TRBV27	TRBJ1-4
TGTGCCAGCAGCTTAGGGAAGGGGAAAGAGACCCAGTACTTC	CASSLGKGKETQYF	.	.	TRBV7-2	TRBJ2-5
TGCGCCAGCAGCCAAGAATTAGGAAACACTGAAGCTTTCTTT	CASSQELGNTEAFF	.	.	TRBV4-3	TRBJ1-1
TGTGCCAGCAGCATACAGGGGTTTGGAGCTTACGAGCAGTACTTC	CASSIQGFGAYEQYF	.	TRBD1	TRBV7-6	TRBJ2-7
TGCGCCAGCAGCTTGGGACTAGCGGGGCAAAAGGAGCAGTTCTTC	CASSLGLAGQKEQFF	.	TRBD2	TRBV5-1	TRBJ2-1
TGCGCCAGCAGCTCGGGACTCTTGGAGGGCTACACCTTC	CASSSGLLEGYTF	few	.	TRBV5-1	TRBJ1-2
TGTGCCAGCAGCTCCGGGACACTCTATGGCTACACCTTC	CASSSGTLYGYTF	.	.	TRBV13	TRBJ1-2
TGCGCCAGCAGTGAGTCTGGAGATCAGCCCCAGCATTTT	CASSESGDQPQHF	.	.	TRBV10-1	TRBJ1-5
TGTGCCAGCACCCCCGGGGGAACGGATTATGGCTACACCTTC	CASTPGGTDYGYTF	.	.	TRBV6-1	TRBJ1-2
TGTGCCAGCAACCTCTGGGACACTTGGTCCCTTAGCAATCAGCCCCAGCATTTT	CASNLWDTWSLSNQPQHF	few	.	TRBV28	TRBJ1-5
TGTGCCGGCCGAGCGGCGAGCTCCTACGAGCAGTACTTC	CAGRAASSYEQYF	.	.	TRBV6-1	TRBJ2-7
TGTGCCAGCAGCCATGACAGCACCGGGGAGCTGTTTTTT	CASSHDSTGELFF	few	.	TRBV7-2	TRBJ2-2
TGTGCCAGCAGCTTGACAGGGGGCGGAGAGACCCAGTACTTC	CASSLTGGGETQYF	.	TRBD1	TRBV7-8	TRBJ2-5
TGTGCCAGCAGGGACGGGAACAATGAAAAACTGTTTTTT	CASRDGNNEKLFF	.	.	TRBV28	TRBJ1-4
TGCGCCAGCAGCCAAGATCGCCCCGGGACTAGTATGAATGAGCAGTTCTTC	CASSQDRPGTSMNEQFF	.	TRBD2	TRBV4-3	TRBJ2-1
TGTGCCAGTACCCTAAAGGGTAACAGGGGTGGTATTCGTGTCTATGGCTACACCTTC	CASTLKGNRGGIRVYGYTF	.	TRBD1	TRBV19	TRBJ1-2
TGTGCCAGCAGTCCAGGGGGCGACTACTATGGCTACACCTTC	CASSPGGDYYGYTF	.	TRBD1	TRBV6-6	TRBJ1-2
TGTGCCAGCACCTCTCCTCTGGGACGAAACACCGGGGAGCTGTTTTTT	CASTSPLGRNTGELFF	.	.	TRBV7-9	TRBJ2-2
TGTGCCAGCAGCTTCAACCCCGGGAACTCCTACGAGCAGTACTTC	CASSFNPGNSYEQYF	few	.	TRBV7-9	TRBJ2-7
TGTGCCAGTAGTACTCCCCGCGGGACAGGGGGTAGCACAGATACGCAGTATTTT	CASSTPRGTGGSTDTQYF	.	TRBD1	TRBV19	TRBJ2-3